Following are 9 T cell receptor beta chains from one sample sequenced in a study of blood T cell repertoires in COVID-19 (dated by TCRdb to 2020 to 2022). Library generation was performed with the immunoSEQ multiplex PCR assay. The source is immuneACCESS, and TCRdb retained only in-frame sequences with V and J called. Part of the clones is not carried over; for the studies checked, unresolved V genes explain less than half of this, and the remainder is unexplained. The sample table records 200,000 to 250,000 clones; around four fifths of these occur just once. Clones ranked in the top ten supply about 4.4% of the sample. The specimen sequenced was peripheral blood. The source is a woman aged 70-85 years with acute or convalescent COVID-19.

The chain recombines TRBV5-1 with TRBJ2-2; the D gene is possibly TRBD2 (5 bases). V lost 4 bases to trimming and J lost 2 bases, with 12 bases between them. Germline loops: CDR1 SGHRS, CDR2 YFSETQ. The CDR3 length is 15 residues. The CDR3 DNA is TGCGCCAGCAGCGCGAGACTACTAAACACCGGGGAGCTGTTTTTT. Encoded protein: CASSARLLNTGELFF.

This clone appeared a few times. The rearrangement joins TRBV28 to TRBJ1-1; 7 positions agree with TRBD1. The CDR3 loop spans 16 amino acids. Trimming at V came to 6 bases and at J to 7 bases, leaving 17 bases not matched to a gene. CDR1 and CDR2 from the germline V gene are MDHEN and SYDVKM. The CDR3 sequence: CASSPRGTVGRYEAFF. The CDR3 region has the DNA TGTGCCAGCAGCCCCCGGGGGACAGTGGGGCGTTATGAAGCTTTCTTT.

J is TRBJ2-7 and V is TRBV3-1 (or the pseudogene TRBV3-2); D gene ambiguous. Per the germline V gene, CDR1 is LGHDT and CDR2 is YNNKEL (reference sequence). With 6 bases removed from V and 4 bases from J, the gap between germline ends came to 10 bases. CDR3 size: 12 residues. CDR3 sequence: CASSHSPYEQYF. The CDR3 nucleotides are TGTGCCAGCAGTCACAGTCCGTACGAGCAGTACTTC.

V usage is TRBV4-1 and J usage is TRBJ1-1; 7 bases align to TRBD1. The CDR3 runs 12 residues. CDR1 is MGHRA, CDR2 YSYEKL, per germline. The V gene end was trimmed by 4 bases and the J gene end by 11 bases; junction bases not matched to a gene: 7. The CDR3 DNA reads as TGCGCCAGCAGCCCCCTGACAGGGAGCGCTTTCTTT. Translation: CASSPLTGSAFF.

This sequence joins TRBV5-6 and TRBJ2-5; 10 bases are shared with TRBD2. In germline, CDR1 is SGHDT, CDR2 YYEEEE. The trim removed 0 bases at V and 4 bases at J, leaving 15 bases unmatched. The CDR3 runs to 19 residues. The CDR3 DNA sequence: TGTGCCAGCAGCTTGGCCGGTGGACTAGCGGCGGGGGTAGGAGAGACCCAGTACTTC. This codes for CASSLAGGLAAGVGETQYF.

V usage is TRBV10-3 and J usage is TRBJ2-6, with 13 bases lining up with TRBD2. The germline V gene encodes CDR1 ENHRY and CDR2 SYGVKD. The CDR3 consists of 19 residues. After removal of 4 bases from V and 1 base from J, the junction contained 7 bases not matched to a gene. The CDR3 is CAISGKLAGGHSGANVLTF. CDR3 nucleotide sequence: TGTGCCATCAGTGGGAAACTAGCGGGGGGGCATTCTGGGGCCAACGTCCTGACTTTC.

This chain uses TRBV27 with TRBJ1-6; perhaps TRBD1 as D (6 bases). Per the germline V gene, CDR1 is MNHEY and CDR2 is SMNVEV (reference sequence). The CDR3 is made up of 15 amino acids. Trimming took 7 bases from V and 6 from J, leaving 16 bases between them. In DNA, the CDR3 is TGTGCCAGCAATTCCGTCGGACAGACTAATTCACCCCTCCACTTT. It specifies CASNSVGQTNSPLHF.

The J gene is TRBJ1-6, the V gene TRBV3-1 (or the pseudogene TRBV3-2); D unresolved. CDR1 is LGHDT, CDR2 YNNKEL, per germline (reference sequence). This CDR3 is 13 amino acids long. The germline V and J ends were trimmed by 6 bases and 9 bases, with 12 bases remaining between them. CDR3 residues: CASRGLAASPLHF. CDR3 in DNA: TGTGCCAGCAGAGGATTAGCGGCTTCACCCCTCCACTTT.

The chain carries TRBV7-2 and TRBJ1-1; 9 nucleotides align to TRBD1. From germline, CDR1 is SGHTA and CDR2 FQGNSA. This CDR3 is 14 amino acids long. With 5 bases clipped from V and 4 bases from J, the junction kept 5 bases outside the gene matches. The CDR3 is CASSLQGAITEAFF. Here the CDR3 DNA reads TGTGCCAGCAGCCTACAGGGGGCGATCACTGAAGCTTTCTTT.